This T cell receptor (beta chain) emerged from a study of T cell responses to AZD1222 COVID-19 vaccine. Assay used: immunoSEQ multiplex PCR; TCRdb lists only in-frame clones, some missing. The repertoire holds 130,000 or so clones, with roughly 86% as singletons. For this clone: The antigen remains unidentified.

Germline CDR1 SNHLY, CDR2 FYNNEI. Trimming cost V 6 bases and J 9 bases, with 9 bases left between them. This CDR3 comprises 11 residues. Findings and limits, study-wide: Researchers took repertoire samples only after the peak T cell response had come.

This chain uses TRBV2 with TRBJ1-5; D is undetermined. This TCR was sampled from an adult who received the AZD1222 COVID-19 vaccine. Specimen: peripheral blood, collected 28 days after the second AZD1222 dose. The CDR3 spells CASRGLGPQHF. The CDR3 region has the DNA TGTGCCAGCAGGGGTCTTGGGCCCCAGCATTTT.